The 11 T cell receptor beta chains reported below all come from one sample, sequenced in a study of T-cell memory formation after mild COVID-19. In TCRdb, the 5' RACE reads were re-called with MiXCR into one record per CDR3 protein. The sample consists of more than 150,000 distinct CDR3 sequences, around a tenth of them appearing once. Sequenced input: PBMCs or a T cell subset sorted from them (not recorded which). The receptors derive from a man aged 18 to 29 who had mild COVID-19 (a few samples of this study predate the infection). Cell type and time point are not known.

The chain recombines TRBV28 with TRBJ1-2, with 12 bases that match TRBD1. Germline V gives CDR1 MDHEN, CDR2 SYDVKM. This CDR3 has 15 amino acids. After removal of 6 bases from V and 4 bases from J, the junction contained 6 bases not matched to a gene. The CDR3 is CASRTGTGGAYGYTF. Here the CDR3 DNA reads TGTGCCAGCAGAACCGGGACAGGGGGCGCCTATGGCTACACCTTC.

This clonotype was found many times. V is TRBV5-1 and J is TRBJ2-6, with D unresolved. Germline V gene data show CDR1 as SGHRS and CDR2 as YFSETQ. The CDR3 is 14 residues long. Trimming stripped 1 base from V and 4 bases from J, with 6 bases between. CDR3 bases: TGCGCCAGCAGCTTGAATGCGGGGGCCAACGTCCTGACTTTC. Protein: CASSLNAGANVLTF.

J is TRBJ2-3 and V is TRBV5-1; D not certain. Germline assignment: CDR1 SGHRS and CDR2 YFSETQ. The CDR3 covers 12 residues. V was clipped by 5 bases and J by 2 bases, with 6 bases between them. As DNA, the CDR3 is TGCGCCAGCAGACCTGACACAGATACGCAGTATTTT. Translation: CASRPDTDTQYF.

This clonotype appeared a few times. The CDR3 here is CASSRQKIRNEQFF. CDR3 DNA sequence: TGTGCCAGCAGCCGACAGAAAATCCGCAATGAGCAGTTCTTC. The V call is TRBV7-2, the J call TRBJ2-1; possible D gene TRBD1, 5 bases. The CDR3 length is 14 residues. Between the trimmed V and J ends, which lost 5 bases and 6 bases, there was a span of 14 bases. The germline CDR1 and CDR2 sequences are SGHTA and FQGNSA. The full variable domain, completed using reference TRBV7-2 and TRBJ2-1, is GAGVSQSPSNKVTEKGKDVELRCDPISGHTALYWYRQSLGQGLEFLIYFQGNSAPDKSGLPSDRFSAERTGGSVSTLTIQRTQQEDSAVYLCASSRQKIRNEQFFGPGTRLTVL.

This clonotype was detected ten times or more. CDR3 nucleotide sequence: TGTGCCACCAGTGATACCCGGGCCGACACCGGGGAGCTGTTTTTT. The encoded protein is CATSDTRADTGELFF. The chain joins TRBV24-1 to TRBJ2-2; unclear D gene. The CDR3 loop spans 15 amino acids. CDR1 KGHDR and CDR2 SFDVKD come from the germline V gene. V was clipped by 3 bases and J by 3 bases, with 10 bases between them.

There are a few counts of this clonotype. V usage is TRBV18 and J usage is TRBJ1-4; D is perhaps TRBD1 (5 bases). This CDR3 contains 17 residues. Trimming cost V 0 bases and J 3 bases, with 14 bases left between them. The germline CDR1 and CDR2 sequences are KGHSH and LQKENI. The CDR3 protein is CASSPPRGDGSNEKLFF. The CDR3, as DNA: TGTGCCAGCTCACCACCACGTGGGGACGGCTCTAATGAAAAACTGTTTTTT.

The table lists this clonotype with many counts. This rearrangement joins TRBV7-3 to TRBJ2-3; D remains unclear. Germline V gene sequence: CDR1 SGHTA, CDR2 FQGTGA. Trimming cost V 1 base and J 4 bases, with 9 bases left between them. There are 14 residues in the CDR3. The CDR3 spells CASSLKVQPDTQYF. CDR3 nucleotides: TGTGCCAGCAGCTTAAAGGTCCAGCCAGATACGCAGTATTTT.

This clonotype was recorded a few times. V gene TRBV11-2 combines with J gene TRBJ2-3; the match to TRBD2 covers 7 bases. Trimming took 7 bases from V and 8 from J; bases not matched to a gene: 9. The CDR3 runs 13 residues. From germline, CDR1 is SGHAT and CDR2 FQNNGV. The DNA of the CDR3 is TGTGCCAGCACCCTGGGGGGGGGGAGTACGCAGTATTTT. Translation gives CASTLGGGSTQYF.

This chain uses TRBV5-1 with TRBJ2-7, with a possible D match to TRBD1 (6 bases). This CDR3 region has 11 residues. Trimming stripped 5 bases from V and 12 bases from J, with 15 bases between. Germline CDR1 SGHRS, CDR2 YFSETQ. The CDR3 reads CASSDGQRLYF. CDR3 bases: TGCGCCAGCAGTGACGGACAGCGTCTGTACTTC.

This rearrangement joins TRBV12-3 or TRBV12-4 to TRBJ2-3; no clear D. Trimming left V 1 base short and J 5 bases short, with 10 bases between. The CDR3 covers 14 residues. DNA for the CDR3: TGTGCCAGCAGTTTAGTTTCGACCTTAGATACGCAGTATTTT. Its translation: CASSLVSTLDTQYF.

This clonotype was detected only a few times. V and J are TRBV7-2 and TRBJ1-5, with 7 bases that match TRBD1. Unmatched junction bases numbered 11, after V lost 5 bases and J lost 10 bases. The CDR3 consists of 14 residues. Germline loops: CDR1 SGHTA, CDR2 FQGNSA. CDR3: CASSPTQGSLPQHF. For the CDR3, the DNA is TGTGCCAGCAGCCCCACACAGGGGTCGCTACCCCAGCATTTT.